This T cell receptor (beta chain) is drawn from a study of shared clonotypes between healthy human individuals. Sequenced by immunoSEQ multiplex PCR; TCRdb stores in-frame clones only, minus some. The sample records about 2 million clones, about 95% being singletons. Looked up from germline, CDR1 is SGHDT and CDR2 is YYEEEE. This CDR3 is 13 amino acids long. With 2 bases removed from V and 7 bases from J, the gap between germline ends came to 10 bases. CD45RO-negative, CCR7-selected cells formed the naive CD8 fraction, which excluded terminally differentiated effector memory CD45RA+ cells. The chain has TRBV5-6 and TRBJ2-1, with D possibly called TRBD1 or TRBD2 (5 bases each). This receptor was obtained from a man aged 18 to 29 in good health. Sequenced: naive CD8+ T cells sorted from blood. CDR3 nucleotides: TGTGCCAGCAGCTTATTTGGGGGTAATGAGCAGTTCTTC. Protein product: CASSLFGGNEQFF.